This record concerns one TCR beta chain sequence. This clone was found once. Its antigen target is currently unknown. The sample holds no much larger clone one base away, and base qualities are not on file. Libraries were built with the immunoSEQ multiplex PCR assay. A mixture of 60 forward primers for TCR Vbeta segments and 13 reverse primers for TCR Jbeta segments was used in the multiplex PCR. The CDR3 region of rearranged TCR beta genes was amplified from genomic DNA by a multiplex PCR assay. On the Illumina HiSeq System, the amplified TCR beta libraries were sequenced as 87-base-pair reads. As for how the authors treated the data: A later analysis counted 75 million to 100 million unique TCR beta chains across the 700 or so repertoires, and roughly 11 million of these chains were shared by at least two donors. A nearest-neighbor algorithm error-corrected the raw reads and collapsed the reads into unique sequences, merging closely related sequences to remove PCR and sequencing errors. V, D and J gene segments were assigned by aligning CDR3 sequences to IMGT reference sequences. For a sequence to be retained, at least a six-nucleotide match to both a V gene segment and a J gene segment was required. A rearrangement counted as productive if the CDR3 had no stop codons and remained in frame with V and J, and every other rearrangement counted as non-productive. CDR3 was defined by IMGT convention, running from the second conserved V-encoded cysteine to the conserved J-encoded phenylalanine. In an earlier analysis of around 600 of the donors, sequences lacking an unambiguous match to a single V gene segment were excluded. An earlier analysis of approximately 590 of the donors called V segments functional above 56.7% productive rearrangements and segregating when the between-donor standard deviation exceeded 5%. A statistical classification framework was built for diagnosing cytomegalovirus status from the catalog of TCR beta chain sequences. In a later analysis, V and J genes were assigned by comparing TCR nucleotide sequences against IMGT/GENE-DB human TR gene sequences. The TCRdist pipeline was used in a later analysis to assign CDR3 sequences and most-parsimonious VDJ recombination scenarios. A later analysis defined each TCR beta chain by its CDR3 amino acid sequence plus V-gene family, and excluded reads lacking a unique V-gene family. In a later analysis, approximately 640 highly shared, low-generation-probability nucleotide sequences were removed to address suspected cross-contamination and a sequencing artifact. A later analysis calculated a clonal expansion index for each public chain from normalized within-repertoire ranks of inferred template counts. Generation probabilities in a later analysis came from a VDJ recombination model fitted to out-of-frame rearrangements, and those results were checked against IGoR. In a later analysis, hypergeometric tests were used to score TCR-TCR, TCR-HLA and TCR-CMV co-occurrence, with a repertoire-size bias correction applied to TCR pairs. In a later analysis, false discovery rates were estimated by permuting HLA or CMV assignments 20 times. In a later analysis, co-occurring TCRs were grouped using DBSCAN, and TCRdist sequence similarity was added for clustering within HLA-allele-positive subsets. Co-occurrence clustering excluded repertoires with fewer than 30,000 or more than 120,000 public chains, plus five with anomalous nucleotide sharing. TCRdb holds this immuneACCESS table with in-frame rearrangements only. Some clones are missing; in checked studies, unresolved V genes explain under half, and the rest has no known cause. V and J calls and clone size are given by that table; D and trimming were obtained from the DNA. This sample is represented by around 28,000 clones; more than 75% of them were singletons. The top ten clonotypes cover around 3% of the sample.

In total, approximately 610 healthy bone marrow donors made up the cohort. Cohort members were all nominally healthy when sampled, although unrecorded immune exposures were likely present. The donor tested CMV seronegative, placing the donor among the roughly 400 seronegative members of the cohort. A peripheral blood sample was collected from each donor, and TCR beta sequencing was performed on peripheral blood mononuclear cells. The Qiagen DNeasy Blood Extraction Kit was used to extract genomic DNA from the blood cell samples. This specimen comes from a study of cytomegalovirus exposure and HLA in healthy donors (dated by TCRdb to the late 2010s). Describing the broader study: An earlier analysis of some 600 of the donors reported around 280 Gb of sequence data and around 110 million unique TCR beta sequences obtained from about 170 million T cells. To study patterns of TCR occurrence, a later analysis re-analyzed previously published TCR beta repertoires from several hundred donors and added high-resolution HLA genotyping. Using immunosequencing, the study profiled T cell repertoires from around 680 subjects and related those repertoires to cytomegalovirus serostatus. In addition to the first cohort of 666 subjects, a separate validation cohort of 130 or so different subjects was used. A later genetic analysis used genome-wide SNP genotypes for about 65% of the roughly 670 donors, treating that subset as a discovery cohort. HLA typing covered class I and class II loci at four-digit resolution. The later analysis used no new phenotypic data to find candidate immune exposures, relying instead on TCR beta sequences and their occurrence across donors. Of the roughly 430 genotyped donors, around 81% fell in the genetic ancestry cluster associated with self-reported Caucasian donors. Among about 400 genotyped donors of the cohort, an average of around 240,000 unique TCR beta nucleotide sequences was sequenced per donor, of which roughly 17% were non-productive. An earlier analysis of 587 of the donors used high-throughput TCR beta sequencing to judge whether each TCR beta V gene segment behaved as functional or pseudogenic. An early release covering roughly 640 HLA-typed donors comprised about 300 gigabases of sequencing data and about 90 million unique TCR sequences. To predict cytomegalovirus infection status, the study brought together high-throughput TCR immunosequencing, statistical association of individual TCRs with disease status, and machine learning. The number of donors typed differed by locus, with roughly 629-640 for A, B, C, DRB1 and DQB1, roughly 520 for DQA1, approximately 580 for DPA1, and approximately 470 for DPB1. The study aimed to test whether cataloging public T cell receptors could reveal signatures of past pathogen exposure. Several DR-DQ haplotypes were treated as single units for association and clustering because of strong linkage in the cohort. Donor age, sex, ethnicity and CMV serostatus were compiled alongside the repertoire data. All discovery cohort repertoires had been generated on a single sequencing platform.

The paper as a whole reports these results and caveats: Because HLA typing was unavailable for some donors at each locus, only the typed subset was used in association tests. When HLA alleles, especially DR and DQ, strongly co-occurred, attributing TCR associations to individual alleles was difficult. Because counts were too low, more than 15 rarely observed V segments, including chromosome 9 orphons, were excluded from the earlier analysis of some 590 of the donors. Correlated functional status among segregating V segments might be attributable to linkage disequilibrium, but an unknown experimental factor could not be ruled out. The study listed 164 TCR beta chains as associated with cytomegalovirus. Most CMV-associated TCR beta chains appeared to be HLA-restricted in a later analysis, and the HLA associations seemed to be driven largely by CMV exposure. A few of the identified cytomegalovirus-associated TCR beta chains were confirmed in vitro to be specific for cytomegalovirus antigens. Several of the top co-occurrence clusters appeared to be linked to parvovirus B19, influenza, CMV and Epstein-Barr virus, according to a later analysis. Immune exposure information for the cohort was limited to CMV serostatus. Compared with equally common non-associated chains, HLA-associated TCR beta chains in a later analysis were more clonally expanded and had lower generation probabilities. Across donors, most TCR sequences were observed very rarely, whereas some public TCRs were present in many individuals. In a later genetic analysis, fewer N-insertions in productive TCRs were reported among donors in an Asian-associated ancestry cluster than the roughly 670-donor mean. According to a later analysis, TCR association rates differed among HLA loci, with DRB1 alleles showing the most associated TCRs and HLA-C alleles showing the fewest. The sequencing pipeline was judged likely to have produced a cluster of highly shared sequence variants as a technical artifact. The authors suggested that the approach could potentially be extended to other disease states and immunological phenotypes. Cytomegalovirus status was reported to be diagnosed by the classifier with high specificity and sensitivity in both the original and validation cohorts. V-gene and J-gene trimming of TCR beta chains was associated with a missense DCLRE1C variant in a later genetic analysis, and the association was replicated in an independent cohort. A further reported finding was that TCR beta sequences accurately predicted the HLA-A and HLA-B alleles for most subjects in the first cohort. Broadly in line with IMGT annotations, most TCR beta V segments showed up in productive rearrangements about 87% or about 30% of the time in an earlier analysis of 587 of the donors. Presence/absence analyses assumed roughly uniform sequencing depth across donors, an assumption that may not hold. Only TCR beta chains were sequenced in this cohort, and the absence of alpha or paired-chain data limited detectable features. Some IMGT-functional V segments, including TRBV6-2 and TRBV6-3, could not be distinguished by the 87-base-pair reads and were therefore excluded. In a later analysis, around 15,000 TCR beta sequences were associated with specific HLA alleles at a false discovery rate of 0.05.

The junction shows trimming of 9 bases on V and 2 bases on J, plus 10 bases between the germline ends. From cysteine to phenylalanine, the CDR3 is 12 amino acids long. The entry retains the CDR3 DNA only, 36 bases that are in frame from base 1. The germline V gene supplies CDR1 SNHLY and CDR2 FYNNEI. Source material: PBMCs. The sequence links TRBV2 to TRBJ1-1; 6 matching bases give a weak D call of TRBD1. This clonotype was obtained from a boy younger than 18 in good health and CMV-seronegative. The sequenced DNA: TGTGCCAGGGGGGCCCAAAACACTGAAGCTTTCTTT. Its protein is CARGAQNTEAFF.